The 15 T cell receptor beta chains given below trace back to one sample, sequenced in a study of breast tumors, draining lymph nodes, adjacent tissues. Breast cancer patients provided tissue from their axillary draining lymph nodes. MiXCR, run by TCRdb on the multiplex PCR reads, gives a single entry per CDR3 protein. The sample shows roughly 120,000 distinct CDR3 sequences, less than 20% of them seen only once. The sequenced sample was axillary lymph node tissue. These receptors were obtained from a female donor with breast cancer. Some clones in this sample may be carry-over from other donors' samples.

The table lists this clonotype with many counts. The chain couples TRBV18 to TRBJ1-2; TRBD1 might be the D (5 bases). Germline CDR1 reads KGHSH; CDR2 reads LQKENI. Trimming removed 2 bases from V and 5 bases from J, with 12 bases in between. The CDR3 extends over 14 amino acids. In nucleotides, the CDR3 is TGTGCCAGCTCACCAGGGGGGAACCTATATGGCTACACCTTC. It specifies CASSPGGNLYGYTF.

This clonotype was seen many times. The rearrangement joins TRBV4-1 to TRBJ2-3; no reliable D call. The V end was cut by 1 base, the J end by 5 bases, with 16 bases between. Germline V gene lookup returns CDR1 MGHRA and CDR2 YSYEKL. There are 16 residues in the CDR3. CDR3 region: CASSQADGGFLDTQYF. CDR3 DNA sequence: TGCGCCAGCAGCCAAGCAGACGGCGGTTTTTTAGATACGCAGTATTTT.

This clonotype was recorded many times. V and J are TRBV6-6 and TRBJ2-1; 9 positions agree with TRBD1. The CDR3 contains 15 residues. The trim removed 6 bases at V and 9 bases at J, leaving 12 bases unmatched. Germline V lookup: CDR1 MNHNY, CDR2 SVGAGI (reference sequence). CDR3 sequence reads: CASSPGTGRLAEQFF. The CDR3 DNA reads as TGTGCCAGCAGCCCCGGGACAGGGAGGCTAGCTGAGCAGTTCTTC.

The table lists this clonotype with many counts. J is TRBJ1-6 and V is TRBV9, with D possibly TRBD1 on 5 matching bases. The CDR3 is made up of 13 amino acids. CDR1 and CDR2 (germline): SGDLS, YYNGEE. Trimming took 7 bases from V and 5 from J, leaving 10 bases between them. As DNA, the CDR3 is TGTGCCAGCTCGACAGCTAATAATTCACCCCTCCACTTT. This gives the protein CASSTANNSPLHF.

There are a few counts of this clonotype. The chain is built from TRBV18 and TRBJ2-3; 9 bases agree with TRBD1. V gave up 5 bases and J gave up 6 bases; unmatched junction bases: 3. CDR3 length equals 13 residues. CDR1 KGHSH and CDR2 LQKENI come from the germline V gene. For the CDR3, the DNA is TGTGCCAGCTCAGGTGGACAGGGGGATACGCAGTATTTT. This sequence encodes CASSGGQGDTQYF.

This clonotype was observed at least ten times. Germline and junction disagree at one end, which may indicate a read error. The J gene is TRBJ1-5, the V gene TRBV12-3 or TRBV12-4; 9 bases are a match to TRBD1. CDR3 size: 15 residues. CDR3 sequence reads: CASSLGTGYNQPQHF. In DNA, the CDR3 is TGTGCCAGCAGCTTAGGGACAGGGTATAATCAGCCCCAGCATTTT.

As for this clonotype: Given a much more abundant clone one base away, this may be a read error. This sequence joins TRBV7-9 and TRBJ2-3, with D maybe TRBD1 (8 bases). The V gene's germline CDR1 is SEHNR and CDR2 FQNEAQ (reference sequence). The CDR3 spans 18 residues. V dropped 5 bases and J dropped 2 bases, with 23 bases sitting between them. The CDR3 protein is CASSPYQGQGGDTDTQYF. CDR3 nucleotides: TGTGCCAGCAGCCCCTACCAAGGACAGGGAGGGGACACAGATACGCAGTATTTT.

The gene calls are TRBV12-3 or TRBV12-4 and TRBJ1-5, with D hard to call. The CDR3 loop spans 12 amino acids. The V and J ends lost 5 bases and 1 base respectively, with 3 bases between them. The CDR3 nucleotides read TGTGCCAGCAGTCCGAGCAATCAGCCCCAGCATTTT. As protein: CASSPSNQPQHF.

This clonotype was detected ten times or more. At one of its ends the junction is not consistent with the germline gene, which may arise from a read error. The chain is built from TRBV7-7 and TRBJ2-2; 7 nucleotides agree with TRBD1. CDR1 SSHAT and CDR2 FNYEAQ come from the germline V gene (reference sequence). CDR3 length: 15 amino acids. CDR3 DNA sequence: TGTGCCAGCAGTTTAGGGACAGCGAACACCGGGGAGCTGTTTTTT. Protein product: CASSLGTANTGELFF.

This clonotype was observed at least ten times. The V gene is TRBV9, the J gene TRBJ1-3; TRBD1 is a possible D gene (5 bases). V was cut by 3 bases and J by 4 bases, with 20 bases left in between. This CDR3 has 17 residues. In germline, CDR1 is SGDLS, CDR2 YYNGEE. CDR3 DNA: TGTGCCAGCAGCGACTCGAGTGCGGGCAGGGCGGGAAACACCATATATTTT. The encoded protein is CASSDSSAGRAGNTIYF.

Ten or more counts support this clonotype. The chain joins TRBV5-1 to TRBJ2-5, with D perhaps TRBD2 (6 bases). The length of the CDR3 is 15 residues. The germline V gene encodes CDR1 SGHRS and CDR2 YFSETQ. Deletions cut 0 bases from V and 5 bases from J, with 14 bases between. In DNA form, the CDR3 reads TGCGCCAGCAGCTTGGTGGGGGGAGTCGGGGAGACCCAGTACTTC. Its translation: CASSLVGGVGETQYF.

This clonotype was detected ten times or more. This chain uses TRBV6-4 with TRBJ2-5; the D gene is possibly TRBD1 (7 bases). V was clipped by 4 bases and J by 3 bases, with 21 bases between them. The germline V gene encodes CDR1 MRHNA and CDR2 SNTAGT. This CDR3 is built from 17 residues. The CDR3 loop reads CASSVLTPARGEETQYF. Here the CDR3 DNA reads TGTGCCAGCAGTGTCCTCACCCCGGCCAGGGGGGAAGAGACCCAGTACTTC.

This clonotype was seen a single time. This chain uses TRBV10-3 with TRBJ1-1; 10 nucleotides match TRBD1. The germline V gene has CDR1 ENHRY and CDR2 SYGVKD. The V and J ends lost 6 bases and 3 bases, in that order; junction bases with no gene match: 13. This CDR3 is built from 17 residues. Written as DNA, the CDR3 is TGTGCCATCAGGACCAGACCGACAGGGGGCACGGACACTGAAGCTTTCTTT. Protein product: CAIRTRPTGGTDTEAFF.

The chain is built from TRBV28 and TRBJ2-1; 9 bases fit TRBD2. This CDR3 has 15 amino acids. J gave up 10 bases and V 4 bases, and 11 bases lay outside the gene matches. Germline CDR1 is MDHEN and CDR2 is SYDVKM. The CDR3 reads CASSSPGLASWEQFF. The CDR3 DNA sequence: TGTGCCAGCAGTTCCCCGGGACTAGCCTCTTGGGAGCAGTTCTTC.

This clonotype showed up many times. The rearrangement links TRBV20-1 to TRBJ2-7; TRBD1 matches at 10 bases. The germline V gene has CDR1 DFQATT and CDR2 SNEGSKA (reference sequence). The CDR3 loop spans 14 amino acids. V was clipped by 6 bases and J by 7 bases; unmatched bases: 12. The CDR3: CSAISGTGAWEQYF. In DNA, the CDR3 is TGCAGTGCAATCTCCGGGACAGGGGCTTGGGAGCAGTACTTC.